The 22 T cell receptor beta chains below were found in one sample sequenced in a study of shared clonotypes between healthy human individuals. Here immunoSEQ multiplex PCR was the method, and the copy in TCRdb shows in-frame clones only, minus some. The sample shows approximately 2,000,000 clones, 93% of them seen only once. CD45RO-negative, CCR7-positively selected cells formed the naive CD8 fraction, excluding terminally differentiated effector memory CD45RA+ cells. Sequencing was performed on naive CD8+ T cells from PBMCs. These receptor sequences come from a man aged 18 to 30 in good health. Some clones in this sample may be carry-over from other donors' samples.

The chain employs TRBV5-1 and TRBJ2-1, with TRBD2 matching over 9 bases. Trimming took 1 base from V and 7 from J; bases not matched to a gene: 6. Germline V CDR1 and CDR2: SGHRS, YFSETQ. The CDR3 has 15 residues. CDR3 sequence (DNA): TGCGCCAGCAGCTTGTTAGCGGGAGATCGAAATGAGCAGTTCTTC. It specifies CASSLLAGDRNEQFF.

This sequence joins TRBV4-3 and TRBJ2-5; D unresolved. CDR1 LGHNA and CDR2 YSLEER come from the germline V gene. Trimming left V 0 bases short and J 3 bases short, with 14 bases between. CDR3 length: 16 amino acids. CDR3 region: CASSQDTGWRKETQYF. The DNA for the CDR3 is TGCGCCAGCAGCCAAGATACCGGTTGGCGGAAAGAGACCCAGTACTTC.

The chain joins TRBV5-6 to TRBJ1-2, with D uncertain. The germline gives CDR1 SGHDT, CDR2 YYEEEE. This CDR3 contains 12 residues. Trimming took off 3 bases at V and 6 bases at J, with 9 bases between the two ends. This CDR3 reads CASSYTPHGYTF. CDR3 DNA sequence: TGTGCCAGCAGCTACACCCCCCATGGCTACACCTTC.

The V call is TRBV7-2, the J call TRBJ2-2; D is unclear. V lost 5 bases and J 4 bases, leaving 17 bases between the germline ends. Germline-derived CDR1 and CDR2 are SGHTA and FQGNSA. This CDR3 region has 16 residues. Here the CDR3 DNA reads TGTGCCAGCAGCCCAGGTTCTCCAGCTCGCACCGGGGAGCTGTTTTTT. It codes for CASSPGSPARTGELFF.

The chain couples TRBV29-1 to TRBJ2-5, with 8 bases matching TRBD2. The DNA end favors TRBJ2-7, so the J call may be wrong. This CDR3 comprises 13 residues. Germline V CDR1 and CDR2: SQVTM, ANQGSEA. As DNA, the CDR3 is TGCAGCATTCGAGCGGGGGACTACTACGAGCAGTACTTC. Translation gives CSIRAGDYYEQYF.

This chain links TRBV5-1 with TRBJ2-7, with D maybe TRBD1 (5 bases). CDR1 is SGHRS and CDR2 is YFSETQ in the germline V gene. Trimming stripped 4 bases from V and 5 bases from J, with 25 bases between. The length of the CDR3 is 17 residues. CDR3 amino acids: CASSPPRVGAMRHEQYF. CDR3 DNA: TGCGCCAGCAGCCCCCCCCGGGTAGGGGCAATGCGGCACGAGCAGTACTTC.

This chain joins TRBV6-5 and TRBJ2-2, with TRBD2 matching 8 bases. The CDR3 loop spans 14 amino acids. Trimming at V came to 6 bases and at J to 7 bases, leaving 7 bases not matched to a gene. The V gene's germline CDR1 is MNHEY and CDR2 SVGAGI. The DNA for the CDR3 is TGTGCCAGCAGCCGGGGGCTAGCGGGCGGGGAGCTGTTTTTT. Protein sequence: CASSRGLAGGELFF.

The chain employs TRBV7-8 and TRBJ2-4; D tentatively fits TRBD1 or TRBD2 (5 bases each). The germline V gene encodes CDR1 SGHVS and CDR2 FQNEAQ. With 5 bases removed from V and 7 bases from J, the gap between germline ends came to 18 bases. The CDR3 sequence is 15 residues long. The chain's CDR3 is CASSAEQEWENIQYF. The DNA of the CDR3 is TGTGCCAGCAGCGCCGAACAGGAATGGGAGAACATTCAGTACTTC.

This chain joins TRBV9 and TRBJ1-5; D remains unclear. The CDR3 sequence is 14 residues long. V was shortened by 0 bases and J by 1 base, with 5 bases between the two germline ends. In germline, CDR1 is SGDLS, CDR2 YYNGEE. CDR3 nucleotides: TGTGCCAGCAGCGTAGCGGAGAGCAATCAGCCCCAGCATTTT. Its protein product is CASSVAESNQPQHF. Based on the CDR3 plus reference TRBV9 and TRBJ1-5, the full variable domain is DSGVTQTPKHLITATGQRVTLRCSPRSGDLSVYWYQQSLDQGLQFLIQYYNGEERAKGNILERFSAQQFPDLHSELNLSSLELGDSALYFCASSVAESNQPQHFGDGTRLSIL.

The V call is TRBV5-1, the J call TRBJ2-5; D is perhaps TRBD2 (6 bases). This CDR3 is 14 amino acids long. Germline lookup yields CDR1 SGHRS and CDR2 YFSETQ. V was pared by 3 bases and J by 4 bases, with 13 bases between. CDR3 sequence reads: CASSSGSGRETQYF. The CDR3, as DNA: TGCGCCAGCAGCTCTGGGTCCGGGAGAGAGACCCAGTACTTC.

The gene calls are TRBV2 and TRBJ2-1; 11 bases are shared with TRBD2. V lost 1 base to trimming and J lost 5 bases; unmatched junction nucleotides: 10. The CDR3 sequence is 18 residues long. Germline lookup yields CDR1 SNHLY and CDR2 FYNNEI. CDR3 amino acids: CASSEGTSGYRPNNEQFF. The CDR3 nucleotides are TGTGCCAGCAGTGAAGGGACTAGCGGGTATCGTCCCAACAATGAGCAGTTCTTC.

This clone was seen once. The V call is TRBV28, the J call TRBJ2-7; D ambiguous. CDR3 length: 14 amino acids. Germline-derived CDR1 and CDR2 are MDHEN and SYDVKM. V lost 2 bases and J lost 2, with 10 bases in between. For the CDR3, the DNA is TGTGCCAGCAGTTTAATACTGCCTACCTACGAGCAGTACTTC. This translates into CASSLILPTYEQYF.

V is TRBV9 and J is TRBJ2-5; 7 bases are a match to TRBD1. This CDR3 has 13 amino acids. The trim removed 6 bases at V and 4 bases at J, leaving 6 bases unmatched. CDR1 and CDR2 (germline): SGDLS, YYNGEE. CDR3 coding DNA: TGTGCCAGCAACCAAGGGGGCCGAGAGACCCAGTACTTC. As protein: CASNQGGRETQYF. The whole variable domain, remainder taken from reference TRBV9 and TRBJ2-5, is DSGVTQTPKHLITATGQRVTLRCSPRSGDLSVYWYQQSLDQGLQFLIQYYNGEERAKGNILERFSAQQFPDLHSELNLSSLELGDSALYFCASNQGGRETQYFGPGTRLLVL.

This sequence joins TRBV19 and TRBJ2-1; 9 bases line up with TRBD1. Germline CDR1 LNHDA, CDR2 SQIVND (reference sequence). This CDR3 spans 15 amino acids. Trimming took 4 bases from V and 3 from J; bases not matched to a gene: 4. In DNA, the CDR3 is TGTGCCAGTAGTAGCGGGGACAGGGACTACAATGAGCAGTTCTTC. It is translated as CASSSGDRDYNEQFF.

CDR3 protein: CASSWASGMNTGELFF. The CDR3 bases are TGTGCCAGCAGCTGGGCTAGCGGGATGAACACCGGGGAGCTGTTTTTT. The chain carries TRBV5-6 and TRBJ2-2, with TRBD2 identical over 9 bases. The V segment lost 3 bases and the J segment 1 base; nucleotides outside the gene matches: 4. Per the germline V gene, CDR1 is SGHDT and CDR2 is YYEEEE. This CDR3 contains 16 residues.

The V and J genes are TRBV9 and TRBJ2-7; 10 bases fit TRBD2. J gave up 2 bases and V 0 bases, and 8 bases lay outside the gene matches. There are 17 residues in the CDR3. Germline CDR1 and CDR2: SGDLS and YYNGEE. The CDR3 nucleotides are TGTGCCAGCAGCGTAGGAGCGGGAGGGCCTTGGGCCTACGAGCAGTACTTC. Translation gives CASSVGAGGPWAYEQYF. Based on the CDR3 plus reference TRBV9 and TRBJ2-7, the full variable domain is DSGVTQTPKHLITATGQRVTLRCSPRSGDLSVYWYQQSLDQGLQFLIQYYNGEERAKGNILERFSAQQFPDLHSELNLSSLELGDSALYFCASSVGAGGPWAYEQYFGPGTRLTVT.

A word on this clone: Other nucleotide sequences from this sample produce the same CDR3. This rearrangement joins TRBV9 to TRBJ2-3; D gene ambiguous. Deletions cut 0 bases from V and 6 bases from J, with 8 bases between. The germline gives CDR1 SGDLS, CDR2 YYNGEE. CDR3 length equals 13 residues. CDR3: CASSVGGKDTQYF. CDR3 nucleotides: TGTGCCAGCAGCGTAGGTGGGAAGGATACGCAGTATTTT. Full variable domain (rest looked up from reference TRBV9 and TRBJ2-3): DSGVTQTPKHLITATGQRVTLRCSPRSGDLSVYWYQQSLDQGLQFLIQYYNGEERAKGNILERFSAQQFPDLHSELNLSSLELGDSALYFCASSVGGKDTQYFGPGTRLTVL.

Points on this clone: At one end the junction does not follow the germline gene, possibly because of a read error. This CDR3 is CASSSNGGGVNEQCF. The CDR3 DNA is TGTGCCAGCAGTTCGAATGGGGGGGGTGTGAACGAGCAGTGCTTC. The V and J genes are TRBV27 and TRBJ2-7; TRBD2 agrees at 7 bases. Germline loops: CDR1 MNHEY, CDR2 SMNVEV (reference sequence). The CDR3 length is 15 residues.

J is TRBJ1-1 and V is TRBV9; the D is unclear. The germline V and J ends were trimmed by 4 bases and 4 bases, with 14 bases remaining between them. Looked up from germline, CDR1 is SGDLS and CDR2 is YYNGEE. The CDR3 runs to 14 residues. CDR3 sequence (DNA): TGTGCCAGCAGCTTAGGCGGGCTTAGCACTGAAGCTTTCTTT. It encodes CASSLGGLSTEAFF.

The CDR3 region has the DNA TGCGCCAGCAGCTTGGATGTTGCCGTTGTCTACGAGCAGTACTTC. It encodes CASSLDVAVVYEQYF. The J gene is TRBJ2-7, the V gene TRBV5-1; D gene ambiguous. V gave up 0 bases and J gave up 3 bases, with 13 bases separating them. The CDR3 has 15 amino acids. Germline V gene sequence: CDR1 SGHRS, CDR2 YFSETQ.

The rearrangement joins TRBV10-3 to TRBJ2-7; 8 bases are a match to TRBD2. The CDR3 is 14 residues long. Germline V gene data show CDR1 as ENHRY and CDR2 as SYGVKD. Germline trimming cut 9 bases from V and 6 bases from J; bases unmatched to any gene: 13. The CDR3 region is CAMLVGLDGLEQYF. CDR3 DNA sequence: TGTGCCATGTTGGTGGGACTAGATGGTCTCGAGCAGTACTTC.

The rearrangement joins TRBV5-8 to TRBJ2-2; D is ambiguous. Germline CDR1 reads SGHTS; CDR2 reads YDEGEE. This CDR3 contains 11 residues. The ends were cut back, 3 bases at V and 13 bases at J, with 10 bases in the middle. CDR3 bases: TGTGCCAGCAGCTCCGGGTGGGGGCTGTTTTTT. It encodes CASSSGWGLFF.